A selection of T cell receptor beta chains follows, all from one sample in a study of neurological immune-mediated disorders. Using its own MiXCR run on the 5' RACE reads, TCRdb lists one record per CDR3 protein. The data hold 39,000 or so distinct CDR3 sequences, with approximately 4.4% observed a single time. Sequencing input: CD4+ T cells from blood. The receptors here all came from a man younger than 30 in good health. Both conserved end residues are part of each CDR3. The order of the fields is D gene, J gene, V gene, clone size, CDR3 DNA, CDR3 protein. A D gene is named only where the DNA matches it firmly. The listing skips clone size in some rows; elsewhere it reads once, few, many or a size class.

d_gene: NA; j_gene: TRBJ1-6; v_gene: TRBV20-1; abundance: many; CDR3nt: TGCAGTGCCACTCGGACCGTCTATAATTCACCCCTCCACTTT; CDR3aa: CSATRTVYNSPLHF
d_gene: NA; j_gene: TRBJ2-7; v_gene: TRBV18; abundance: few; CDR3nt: TGTGCCAGCGCGCAGGGGGGCCGAGGTAACGAGCAGTACTTC; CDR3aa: CASAQGGRGNEQYF
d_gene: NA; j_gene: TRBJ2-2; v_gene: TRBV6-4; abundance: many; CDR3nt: TGTGCCAGCAGTGAAAGGCTGGGCGGGGAGCTGTTTTTT; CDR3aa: CASSERLGGELFF
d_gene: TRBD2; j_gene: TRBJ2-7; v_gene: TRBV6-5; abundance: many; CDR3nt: TGTGCCAGCAGTTACGGGAGCGGGGGTCTTTGGCAGTACTTC; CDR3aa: CASSYGSGGLWQYF
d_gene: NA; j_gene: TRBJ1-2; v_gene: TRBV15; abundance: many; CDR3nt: TGTGCCACCAGCAGAGAAGGGCGGACTGGCTACACCTTC; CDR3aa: CATSREGRTGYTF
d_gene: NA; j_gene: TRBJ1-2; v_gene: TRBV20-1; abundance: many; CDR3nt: TGCAGTGCTAGACTCCCTGGGGCGGGTGGCTACACCTTC; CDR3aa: CSARLPGAGGYTF
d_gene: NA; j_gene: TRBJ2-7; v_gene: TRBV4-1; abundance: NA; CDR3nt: TGCGCCAGCAGCCATGAAGGCGGTGTTCGCTACGAGCAGTACTTC; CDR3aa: CASSHEGGVRYEQYF
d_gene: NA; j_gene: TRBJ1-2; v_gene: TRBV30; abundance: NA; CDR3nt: TGTGCCTGGAGGGGACCGGGACCTAACTATGGCTACACCTTC; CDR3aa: CAWRGPGPNYGYTF
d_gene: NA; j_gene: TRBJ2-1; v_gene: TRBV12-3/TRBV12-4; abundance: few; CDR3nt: TGTGCCAGCAGCAACGGACTGAGTAATGAGCAGTTCTTC; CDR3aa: CASSNGLSNEQFF
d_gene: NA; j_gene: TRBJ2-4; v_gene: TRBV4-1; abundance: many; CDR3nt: TGCGCCAGCAGCCCTCCCAATGGGTATGGGGCCAAAAACATTCAGTACTTC; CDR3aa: CASSPPNGYGAKNIQYF
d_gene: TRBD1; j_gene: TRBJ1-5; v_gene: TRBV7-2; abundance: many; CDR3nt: TGTGCCAGCAGCTTAGGGACAGGGGGGTATAGCAATCAGCCCCAGCATTTT; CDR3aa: CASSLGTGGYSNQPQHF
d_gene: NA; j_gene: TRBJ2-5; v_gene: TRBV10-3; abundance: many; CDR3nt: TGTGCCATCAGCGATGCCGGGGCCCGAGAAGAGACCCAGTACTTC; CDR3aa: CAISDAGAREETQYF
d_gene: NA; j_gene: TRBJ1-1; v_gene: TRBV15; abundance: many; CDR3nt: TGTGCCACCAGCAGGGCCAGGGTACTATCGGGTACTGAAGCTTTCTTT; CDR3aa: CATSRARVLSGTEAFF
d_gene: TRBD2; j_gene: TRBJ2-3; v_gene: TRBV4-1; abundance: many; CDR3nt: TGCGCCAGCAGCCAATCGGGACTAGCGGGGGTCACAGATACGCAGTATTTT; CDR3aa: CASSQSGLAGVTDTQYF
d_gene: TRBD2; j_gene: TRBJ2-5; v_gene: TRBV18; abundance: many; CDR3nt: TGTGCCAGCTCACCACCCGGACTAGTAACACAAGAGACCCAGTACTTC; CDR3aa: CASSPPGLVTQETQYF
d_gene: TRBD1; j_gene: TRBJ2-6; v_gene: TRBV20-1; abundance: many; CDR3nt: TGCAGTGTGAGACAGGGGGCTTCTGGGGCCAACGTCCTGACTTTC; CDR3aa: CSVRQGASGANVLTF
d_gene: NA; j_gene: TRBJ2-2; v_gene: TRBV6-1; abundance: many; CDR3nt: TGTGCCAGCAGTACGGCCACCCATTGGCCCGGGGAGCTGTTTTTT; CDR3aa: CASSTATHWPGELFF
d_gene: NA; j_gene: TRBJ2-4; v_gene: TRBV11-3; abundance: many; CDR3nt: TGTGCCAGCAGCTTAGTAGGAGGGAGCCTGTACTTC; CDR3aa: CASSLVGGSLYF
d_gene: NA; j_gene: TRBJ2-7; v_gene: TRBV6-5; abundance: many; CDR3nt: TGTGCCAGCAGCCCGCTGGCCTCCTACGAGCAGTACTTC; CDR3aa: CASSPLASYEQYF
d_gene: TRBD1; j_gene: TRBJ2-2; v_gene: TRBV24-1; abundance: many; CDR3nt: TGTGCCACCAGCTGGACAGGGGGGCCTACCGGGGAGCTGTTTTTT; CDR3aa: CATSWTGGPTGELFF
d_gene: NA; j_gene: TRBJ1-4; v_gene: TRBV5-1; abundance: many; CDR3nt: TGCGCCAGCAGCCCCAATGAGGGTTTGGGTGAAAAACTGTTTTTT; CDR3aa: CASSPNEGLGEKLFF
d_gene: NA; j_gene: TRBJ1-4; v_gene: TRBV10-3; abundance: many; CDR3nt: TGTGCCATCAGTGAGTCAGGCAATGAAAAACTGTTTTTT; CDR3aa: CAISESGNEKLFF
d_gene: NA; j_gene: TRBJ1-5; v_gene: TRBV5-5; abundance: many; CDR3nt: TGTGCCAGCACCGTAGGGGAGGGTGTCCAGCCCCAGCATTTT; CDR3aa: CASTVGEGVQPQHF
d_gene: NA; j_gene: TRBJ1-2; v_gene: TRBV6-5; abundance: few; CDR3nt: TGTGCCAGCAGTCAACTCAGGGACGGCCGCCTCTATGGATATTCATGGGGCTACACCTTC; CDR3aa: CASSQLRDGRLYGYSWGYTF
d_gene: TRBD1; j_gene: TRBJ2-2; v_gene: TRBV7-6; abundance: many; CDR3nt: TGTGCCAGCAGCCGCCTTGACAGGGGGACCGGGGAGCTGTTTTTT; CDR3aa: CASSRLDRGTGELFF
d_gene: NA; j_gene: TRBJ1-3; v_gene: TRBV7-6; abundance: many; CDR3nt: TGTGCCAGCAGCTTAGAGGCAGGGGTGAGCTCTGGAAACACCATATATTTT; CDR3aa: CASSLEAGVSSGNTIYF
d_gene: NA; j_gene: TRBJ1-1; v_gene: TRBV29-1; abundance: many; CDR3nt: TGCAGCGTCGTCCGGACAGTGAACACTGAAGCTTTCTTT; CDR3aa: CSVVRTVNTEAFF
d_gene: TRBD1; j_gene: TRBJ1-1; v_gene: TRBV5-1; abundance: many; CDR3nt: TGCGCCAGCAGCTCGGGACAGGGTGGCACTGAAGCTTTCTTT; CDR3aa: CASSSGQGGTEAFF
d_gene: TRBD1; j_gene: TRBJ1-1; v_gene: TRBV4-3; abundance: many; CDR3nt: TGCGCCAGCAGCCGGATTATGGGGACAGAGAACACTGAAGCTTTCTTT; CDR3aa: CASSRIMGTENTEAFF
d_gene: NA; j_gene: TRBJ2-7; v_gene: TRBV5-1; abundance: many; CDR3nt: TGCGCCAGCAGTTACACTCGGGGGGAGCAGTACTTC; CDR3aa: CASSYTRGEQYF
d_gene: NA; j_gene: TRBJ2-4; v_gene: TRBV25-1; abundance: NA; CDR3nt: TGTGCCAGCAGCAAACCGACCAAAAACATTCAGTACTTC; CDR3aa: CASSKPTKNIQYF
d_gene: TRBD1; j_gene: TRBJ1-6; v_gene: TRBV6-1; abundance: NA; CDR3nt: TGTGCTAGCAGTGGACAGGGTTCATCACACCTCCACTTT; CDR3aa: CASSGQGSSHLHF
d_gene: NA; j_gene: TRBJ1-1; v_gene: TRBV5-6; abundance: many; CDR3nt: TGTGCCAGCAGCTTGGAGTTTCGGGCAACTGAAGCTTTCTTT; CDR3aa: CASSLEFRATEAFF
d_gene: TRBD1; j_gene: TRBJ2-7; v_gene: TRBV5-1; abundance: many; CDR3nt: TGCGCCAGCAGCTTAACAGGGGGCATAACCAACTACGAGCAGTACTTC; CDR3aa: CASSLTGGITNYEQYF
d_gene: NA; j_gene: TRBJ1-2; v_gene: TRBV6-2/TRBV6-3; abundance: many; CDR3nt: TGTGCCAGCAGTTACTCGAGATCGAACTATGGCTACACCTTC; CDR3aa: CASSYSRSNYGYTF
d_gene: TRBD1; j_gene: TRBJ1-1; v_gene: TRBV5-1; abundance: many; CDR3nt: TGCGCCAGCAGCTACCCGGGACAGGATGAAGCTTTCTTT; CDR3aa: CASSYPGQDEAFF
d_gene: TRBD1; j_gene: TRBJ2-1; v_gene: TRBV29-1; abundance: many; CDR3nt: TGCAGCGTTGAAGCGGACAGGGGCTACAATGAGCAGTTCTTC; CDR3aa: CSVEADRGYNEQFF
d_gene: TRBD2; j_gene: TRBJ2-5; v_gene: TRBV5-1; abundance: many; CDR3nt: TGCGCCAGCAGCACTCCTAGCGGGAGGGCCCAGTACTTC; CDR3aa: CASSTPSGRAQYF
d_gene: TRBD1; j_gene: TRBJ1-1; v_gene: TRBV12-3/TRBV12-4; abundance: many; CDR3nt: TGTGCCAGCAGTTTAGCGTTGGGGACAGCCATGAACACTGAAGCTTTCTTT; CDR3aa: CASSLALGTAMNTEAFF
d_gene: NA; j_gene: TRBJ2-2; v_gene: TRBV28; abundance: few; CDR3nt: TGTGCCGGGAAGGGCGGGACGAACACCGGGGAGCTGTTTTTT; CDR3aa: CAGKGGTNTGELFF
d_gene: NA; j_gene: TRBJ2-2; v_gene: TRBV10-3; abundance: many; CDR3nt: TGTGCCATCAGTGAGTTGGAGGCGACCGGGGAGCTGTTTTTT; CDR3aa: CAISELEATGELFF